This T cell receptor (beta chain) was recorded in a study of naive and memory T cell subsets. General study findings and limits: Clonotypes are single alpha or beta chains, not paired receptors. From naive to CM, EM and EMRA, diversity decreased and Gini increased. In naive cells, over 85% of TCR sequences were seen only once.

An equimolar mix of two oligonucleotides served as the beta constant-region primer for TRBC1 and TRBC2. Ligated cDNA was amplified by four rounds of PCR with nested alpha and beta constant-region primers and SP2. From the UMI-ligation and nested PCR reads, TCRdb called clonotypes with MiXCR, one entry per CDR3 protein. The sample lists about 120,000 distinct CDR3 sequences; roughly 32% were seen once. A word on this clonotype: No antigen is known for it.

CD8 T cells were positively selected from what remained after CD4 positive selection. The sequenced sample was central memory CD4+ T cells from blood. This clonotype was sampled from a human donor in good health.

CDR3 loop: CASRPNRGSYEQYF. The CDR3 DNA sequence: TGTGCCAGCAGACCGAACAGGGGCTCCTACGAGCAGTACTTC. V and J are TRBV12-3 or TRBV12-4 and TRBJ2-7, with TRBD1 identical over 7 bases. Unmatched junction bases numbered 5, after V lost 6 bases and J lost 0 bases. The CDR3 is 14 amino acids.